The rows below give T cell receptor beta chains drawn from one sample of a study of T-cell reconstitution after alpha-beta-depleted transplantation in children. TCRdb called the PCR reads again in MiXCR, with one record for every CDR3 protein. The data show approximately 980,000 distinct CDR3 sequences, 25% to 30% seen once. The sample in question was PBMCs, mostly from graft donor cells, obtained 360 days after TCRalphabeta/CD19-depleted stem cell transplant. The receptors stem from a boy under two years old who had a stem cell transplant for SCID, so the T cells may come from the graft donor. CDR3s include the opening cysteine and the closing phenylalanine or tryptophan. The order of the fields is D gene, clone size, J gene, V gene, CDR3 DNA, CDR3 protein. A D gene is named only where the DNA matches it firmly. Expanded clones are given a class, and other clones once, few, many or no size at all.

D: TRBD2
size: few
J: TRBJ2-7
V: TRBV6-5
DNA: TGTGCCAGCAGCTATCGGGGGGAACACTCCTACGAGCAGTACTTC
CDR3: CASSYRGEHSYEQYF

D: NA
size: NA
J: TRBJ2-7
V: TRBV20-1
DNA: TGCAGTGCTAGTGGAATGGAGAGCTCCTACGAGCAGTACTTC
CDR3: CSASGMESSYEQYF

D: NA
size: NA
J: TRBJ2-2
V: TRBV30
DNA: TGTGCCTGGAGTGGTCGGAACGGGGAGCTGTTTTTT
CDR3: CAWSGRNGELFF

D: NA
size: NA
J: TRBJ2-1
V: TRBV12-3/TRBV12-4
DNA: TGTGCCAGCCACGGGGGGCGATCCTCCAATGAGCAGTTCTTC
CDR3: CASHGGRSSNEQFF

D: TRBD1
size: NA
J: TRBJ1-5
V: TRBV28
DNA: TGTGCCAGCAGTTCGGGACAGGGGGATACTCAGCCCCAGCATTTT
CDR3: CASSSGQGDTQPQHF

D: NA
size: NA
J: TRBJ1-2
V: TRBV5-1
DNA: TGCGCCAGCAGCTTGGTACCGGGGAAAGAGAGCTACACCTTC
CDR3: CASSLVPGKESYTF

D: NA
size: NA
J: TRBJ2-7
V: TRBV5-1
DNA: TGCGCCAGCAGCTTGGACGGGGGCGCCTACGAGCAGTACTTC
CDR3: CASSLDGGAYEQYF

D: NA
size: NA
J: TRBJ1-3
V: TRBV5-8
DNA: TGTGCCAGCAGCTTGGGCCTTATTGCCAGCTCTGGAAACGCCATATATTTT
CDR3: CASSLGLIASSGNAIYF

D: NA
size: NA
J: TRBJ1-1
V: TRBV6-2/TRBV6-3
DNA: TGTGCCAGCACCGCCAATATCGTGGGGACTGAAGCTTTCTTT
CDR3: CASTANIVGTEAFF

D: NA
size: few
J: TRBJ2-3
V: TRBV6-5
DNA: TGTGCCAGCAGTTACCAGCCAACCGGAAGGGATACGCAGTATTTT
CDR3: CASSYQPTGRDTQYF

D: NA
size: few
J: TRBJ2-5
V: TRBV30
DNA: TGTGCCTGGAGTGTTGGTTCCAGGGGAGAGACCCAGTACTTC
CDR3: CAWSVGSRGETQYF

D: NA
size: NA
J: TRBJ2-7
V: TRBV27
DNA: TGTGCCAGCAGACCTTATCCAGGACAGAGCTACGAGCAGTACTTC
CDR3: CASRPYPGQSYEQYF

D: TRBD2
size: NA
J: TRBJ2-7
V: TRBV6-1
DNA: TGTGCCAGCAGATCCGGGACTAGCGGGGGGCCACTTTACGAGCAGTACTTC
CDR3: CASRSGTSGGPLYEQYF

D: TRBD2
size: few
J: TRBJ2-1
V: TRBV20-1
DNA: TGCAGTGCTAGAGCCAGCGGGAGCTACAATGAGCAGTTCTTC
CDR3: CSARASGSYNEQFF

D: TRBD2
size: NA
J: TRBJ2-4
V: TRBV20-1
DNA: TGCAGTGCTAGATTCAGAGCGAGCGGGGGGCCTGGGACCAAAAACATTCAGTACTTC
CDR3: CSARFRASGGPGTKNIQYF

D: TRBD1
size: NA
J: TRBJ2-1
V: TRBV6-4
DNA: TGTGCCAGCAGTGACTCGGGGACAGGGGTGGACAATGAGCAGTTCTTC
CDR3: CASSDSGTGVDNEQFF

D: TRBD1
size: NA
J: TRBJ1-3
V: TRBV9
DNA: TGTGCCAGCACCTCGACAGGGTTCTCTGGAAACACCATATATTTT
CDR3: CASTSTGFSGNTIYF

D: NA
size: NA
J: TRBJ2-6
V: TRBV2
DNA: TGTGCCAGCCACCCAACCCAAAGGGTTTTGGGAGGGGCCAACGTCCTGACTTTC
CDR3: CASHPTQRVLGGANVLTF

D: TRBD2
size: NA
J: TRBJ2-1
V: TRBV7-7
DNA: TGTGCCAGCAGCTTAGGCCCTAGCGGGGGGGCTTGGGAGCAGTTCTTC
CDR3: CASSLGPSGGAWEQFF

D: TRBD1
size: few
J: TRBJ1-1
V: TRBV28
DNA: TGTGCCAGCAGGTGGGGACAGAGCATGAACACTGAAGCTTTCTTT
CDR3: CASRWGQSMNTEAFF

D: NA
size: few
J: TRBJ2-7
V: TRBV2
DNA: TGTGCCAGCAGCGACGGGAGCTCGTATGGGGGCTACGAGCAGTACTTC
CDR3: CASSDGSSYGGYEQYF

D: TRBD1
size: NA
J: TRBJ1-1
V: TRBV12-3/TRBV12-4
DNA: TGTGCCAGCAACTTCGGGGGAATCAGGGGGGCCACTGAAGCTTTCTTT
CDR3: CASNFGGIRGATEAFF

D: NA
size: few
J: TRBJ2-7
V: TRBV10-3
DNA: TGTGCCATCAGTGAACGGCAGGGCTACTACGAGCAGTACTTC
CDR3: CAISERQGYYEQYF

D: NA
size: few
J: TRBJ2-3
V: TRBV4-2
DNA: TGTGCCAGCAGCCAAGATCGCCTCGGCAGGGATACGCAGTATTTT
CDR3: CASSQDRLGRDTQYF

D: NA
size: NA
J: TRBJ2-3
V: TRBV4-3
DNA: TGCGCCAGCAGCCAAGTTTTTCTTGGGGGGGGGCCCGGGCCTGATACGCAGTATTTT
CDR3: CASSQVFLGGGPGPDTQYF

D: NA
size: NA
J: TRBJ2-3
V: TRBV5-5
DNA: TGTGCCAGCAGCCCTACAGATATCACAGATACGCAGTATTTT
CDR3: CASSPTDITDTQYF

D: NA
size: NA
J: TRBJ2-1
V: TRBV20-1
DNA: TGCAGTGCAAGACAGGTTTACAATGAGCAGTTCTTC
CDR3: CSARQVYNEQFF

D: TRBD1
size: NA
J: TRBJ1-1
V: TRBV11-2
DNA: TGTGCCAGCAGCTTAGGCCGGGGACAGGGGCCACCTAACACTGAAGCTTTCTTT
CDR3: CASSLGRGQGPPNTEAFF

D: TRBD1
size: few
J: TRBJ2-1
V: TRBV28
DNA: TGTGCCAGCAGGCCGACAGGGGGCTCCTACGAGCAGTTCTTC
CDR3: CASRPTGGSYEQFF

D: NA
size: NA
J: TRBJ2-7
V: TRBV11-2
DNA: TGTGCCAGCAGCTTATTTCTACCCTTAGGACCGGTTGACTACGAGCAGTACTTC
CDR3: CASSLFLPLGPVDYEQYF

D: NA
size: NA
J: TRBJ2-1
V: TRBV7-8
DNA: TGTGCCAGCAGCTTCGGACTCGGCACGGACGATGAGCAGTTCTTC
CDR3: CASSFGLGTDDEQFF

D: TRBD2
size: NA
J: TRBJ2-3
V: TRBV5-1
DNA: TGCGCCAGCAGCACCGGGACTAGTATAGATACGCAGTATTTT
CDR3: CASSTGTSIDTQYF

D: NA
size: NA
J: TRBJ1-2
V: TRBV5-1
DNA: TGCGCCAGCAGAACGGACCTCGCCCCTAACTATGGCTACACCTTC
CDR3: CASRTDLAPNYGYTF

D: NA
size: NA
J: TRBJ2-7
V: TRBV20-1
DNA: TGCAGTGCTAGAGATCCCAGAGGGTGGTCTTACGAGCAGTACTTC
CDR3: CSARDPRGWSYEQYF

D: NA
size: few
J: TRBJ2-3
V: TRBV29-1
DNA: TGCAGCGTTGAAGGCCTTTACACAGATACGCAGTATTTT
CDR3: CSVEGLYTDTQYF

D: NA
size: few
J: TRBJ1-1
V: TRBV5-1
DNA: TGCGCCAGCAGCTTGATGAGGGTTGACACTGAAGCTTTCTTT
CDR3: CASSLMRVDTEAFF

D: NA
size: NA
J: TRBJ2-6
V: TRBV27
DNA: TGTGCCAGCAGAACCGGGACGGGCGTGAGTACTGGGGCCAACGTCCTGACTTTC
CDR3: CASRTGTGVSTGANVLTF

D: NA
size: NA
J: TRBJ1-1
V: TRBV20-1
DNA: TGCAGTGCTAGAGATCCGAGGAACACTGAAGCTTTCTTT
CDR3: CSARDPRNTEAFF

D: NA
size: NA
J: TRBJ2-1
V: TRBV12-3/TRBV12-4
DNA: TGTGCCAGCACGCACAGCAATGAGCAGTTCTTC
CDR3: CASTHSNEQFF

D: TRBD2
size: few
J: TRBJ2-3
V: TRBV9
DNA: TGTGCCAGCAGCCGAGCTTGGATAGCGGGGGGGCGGGATACGCAGTATTTT
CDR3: CASSRAWIAGGRDTQYF

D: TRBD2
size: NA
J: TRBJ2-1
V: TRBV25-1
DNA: TGTGCCAGCAGGGGAGGGGTTCCCTACAATGAGCAGTTCTTC
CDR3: CASRGGVPYNEQFF

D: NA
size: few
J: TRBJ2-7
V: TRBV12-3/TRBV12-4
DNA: TGTGCCAGCAGTTTCGGGCAGGGGACCGAGCAGTACTTC
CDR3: CASSFGQGTEQYF

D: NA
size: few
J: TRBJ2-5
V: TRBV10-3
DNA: TGTGCCATCAGTGTTCTCGACAGTAAAGAGACCCAGTACTTC
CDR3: CAISVLDSKETQYF

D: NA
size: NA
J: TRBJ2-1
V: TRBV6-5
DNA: TGTGCCAGCAGTTATTCAGAGACCACGAGGAAAAATGAGCAGTTCTTC
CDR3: CASSYSETTRKNEQFF

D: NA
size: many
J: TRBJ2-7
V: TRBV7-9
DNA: TGTGCCAGCAGCTTAGAAGGGACCCAAACATCTCAACAGTACTTC
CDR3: CASSLEGTQTSQQYF

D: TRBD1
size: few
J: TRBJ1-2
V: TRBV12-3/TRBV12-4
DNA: TGTGCCAGCAGGGGGACAGGGGACGGAGGCTACACCTTC
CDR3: CASRGTGDGGYTF

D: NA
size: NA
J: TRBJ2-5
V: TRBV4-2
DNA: TGTGCCAGCAGCCTCCACTTCCAACAAGAGACCCAGTACTTC
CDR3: CASSLHFQQETQYF

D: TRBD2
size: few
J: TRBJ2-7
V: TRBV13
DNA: TGTGCCAGCAACCGACGACTAGCGGGGGTGAGGTTAGGGCAGTACTTC
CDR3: CASNRRLAGVRLGQYF

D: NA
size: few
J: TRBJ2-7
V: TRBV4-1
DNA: TGCGCCAGCAGCCAAGATATAAATACCTACGAGCAGTACTTC
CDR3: CASSQDINTYEQYF

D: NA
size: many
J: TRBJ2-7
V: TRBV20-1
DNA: TGCAGTGCTAGCCCACTTACTGGGAACGAGCAGTACTTC
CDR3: CSASPLTGNEQYF

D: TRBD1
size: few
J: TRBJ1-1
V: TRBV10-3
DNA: TGTGCCATCAGTAGGACAGGGCGTTTGGCTGAAGCTTTCTTT
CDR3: CAISRTGRLAEAFF

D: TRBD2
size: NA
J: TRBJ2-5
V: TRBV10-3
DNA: TGTGCCATCAGTGGGACTAGCGGGGGATTACAAGAGGCCCAGTACTTC
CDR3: CAISGTSGGLQEAQYF

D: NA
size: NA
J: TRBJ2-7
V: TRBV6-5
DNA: TGTGCCAGCAGTTACTCTAGACAGGGAGGCTACGAGCAGTACTTC
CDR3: CASSYSRQGGYEQYF

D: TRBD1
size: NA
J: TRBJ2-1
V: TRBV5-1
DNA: TGCGCCAGCAGCAGGACAGGGACCCCTTCCTACAATGAGCAGTTCTTC
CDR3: CASSRTGTPSYNEQFF

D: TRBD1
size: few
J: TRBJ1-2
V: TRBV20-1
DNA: TGCAGTGCTAGCGAGGACAGGCTCAGCTATGGCTACACCTTC
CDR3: CSASEDRLSYGYTF